This TCR beta chain was retrieved from a study of blood T cell repertoires in COVID-19 (dated by TCRdb to about 2020). Regarding the study in general: Samples from collaborators originated in the United States, Italy and Spain and spanned both the acute and convalescent phases of COVID-19. The prospective study material was composed of cDNA or gDNA derived from T cells, B-cell-depleted T cells, or PBMCs. Deeply sampled blood TCRbeta repertoires from subjects exposed to, actively infected with, or recovered from COVID-19 were included in the dataset. The repertoires were released in a freely available public database meant as a resource for research on the immune response to SARS-CoV-2. Samples came from the ongoing ImmuneRACE study (first 160 participants) plus 1,254 subjects from 6 global collaborators. Nearly every sample came with metadata listing a de-identified subject ID, COVID-19 status, age in years and sex. Where available, HLA class I and class II types were taken from metadata supplied by the sample provider and were not determined by assay-based typing. Study-wide findings and limitations: Clinical and demographic metadata were provided uncurated, with the amount varying by source and participant.

The immunoSEQ Assay, a bias-controlled multiplex PCR, was used to amplify TCRbeta CDR3 regions from genomic DNA. Per the original workflow: Within the assay, amplification of reference gene primers was used to estimate how many nucleated cells each sample contained. To quantify the absolute abundance of each unique TCRbeta CDR3 rearrangement, sequence reads were collapsed and filtered. For each sample, productive Simpson clonality was calculated as the square root of Simpson's diversity index over productive rearrangements. Entries here come from immuneACCESS through TCRdb and include only in-frame sequences with V and J called. Some clones fail to appear in such tables; in the studies checked, an unresolved V gene covers under half of the shortfall, and the cause of the remainder is unknown. That table gives V, J and clone size, and the DNA gave D and trimming. For this sample there are about 480,000 clones; roughly 89% appear just once. 0.75% to 0.9% of the sample goes to the ten largest clones.

For CDR1 and CDR2, the germline V gene lists SGHAT and FQNNGV. V trim: 1 base; J trim: 5 bases; unmatched bases: 10. There are 16 amino acids in the CDR3, from cysteine to phenylalanine inclusive. CDR3 DNA only is kept here, 48 bases in frame from base 1. Comments on this clone: The antigen this receptor binds is unknown. Base qualities are missing; no much larger clone stands one base away.

In Seattle, one collaborating source enrolled patients while the infection was active and tracked those patients longitudinally over the course of disease. Collaborating institutions collected whole blood in K2EDTA tubes following their own protocols. Collaborator samples were shipped for TCRbeta analysis as frozen whole blood, isolated PBMCs, or DNA extracted from either sample type. Specimen: peripheral blood. The origin of this receptor is a man in his late teens or twenties with COVID-19, enrolled during active disease. The sequence joins TRBV11-2 to TRBJ2-7, with TRBD1 matching 8 junction bases. The CDR3 corresponds to CASSLVRWTGFDEQYF. The bases are TGTGCCAGCAGCTTAGTGCGCTGGACAGGGTTCGACGAGCAGTACTTC.